This T cell receptor (beta chain) was identified in a study of CD8+ T cells in alopecia areata (dated by TCRdb to 2016 to 2018). About the study as a whole: The treated patients, all with moderate-to-severe alopecia areata, were enrolled in an open-label pilot trial of oral tofacitinib given at 5 to 10 mg twice daily. Tofacitinib was given for 6 to 18 months, followed by 6 months of follow-up off drug to assess delayed response and recurrence. For the treated patients, the SALT score, which quantifies what percentage of scalp surface area is affected, served as the measure of disease severity. To study T cell clonal expansion in alopecia areata, the researchers applied high-throughput TCRbeta sequencing to both the C3H/HeJ mouse model and human patients. Scalp tissue and sorted CD4+ and CD8+ peripheral blood T cells from patchy and totalis/universalis alopecia areata patients and from healthy controls were covered by human TCRbeta sequencing. Biopsies were taken from tofacitinib-treated patients at baseline and again at 4 and 24 weeks into treatment, and several of those patients also had a later scalp biopsy. Clonality in the scalp was compared among normal scalp (n=4), patchy alopecia areata scalp (n=8), and alopecia totalis/universalis scalp (n=8). The RNA source kit depended on sample type: the PAXgene miRNA kit for fixed scalp, the miRNeasy kit for PBMCs, and the RNeasy kit for mouse skin. TCRbeta CDR3 regions were amplified by immunoSEQ multiplex PCR using 35 Vbeta forward and 13 Jbeta reverse primers.

V is trimmed back by 6 bases and J by 1 base, and the junction contains 5 bases that no gene match accounts for. Reading the germline V gene gives CDR1 SGHTA and CDR2 FQGTGA. From the cysteine through the phenylalanine, the CDR3 covers 15 amino acids. Kept here is only the CDR3 DNA, which spans 45 bases and is read in frame from base 1. Overall study results and their limits: Because the treated cohort was small and included a single nonresponder, larger studies are needed to assess links between baseline CD8+ expansion and response. Lesional scalp, especially in alopecia totalis/universalis, showed higher clonality and more expanded CD8+ clones than normal scalp, suggesting antigenic drive. Unlike mouse skin, where gammadelta T cells dominate, normal human skin contains resident alphabeta T cells that get sequenced too, which complicates analysis of the scalp TCR repertoire. With tofacitinib, both scalp clonality and the number of expanded CD8+ clones among the top 100 scalp clones went down significantly. Compared with mice, TCR sequences shared between patients were less clear, possibly partly because of HLA diversity across the patient population. During tofacitinib treatment, many expanded lesional clones stuck around in both scalp and blood, and this persistence may partly explain why relapse happens after treatment is stopped.

To prepare the library, the immunoSEQ multiplex PCR assay was applied. RNA was extracted from all samples and reverse transcribed into cDNA, which served as template for TCR sequencing. SuperScript III was used to make first-strand cDNA, primed with a 2:1 mix of oligo-dT and random hexamers. A synthetic immune receptor repertoire was used to assess amplification bias, and residual bias was removed computationally. The authors' analysis ran thus. Raw reads were preprocessed to remove errors, and CDR3 was defined by IMGT conventions from the conserved cysteine to phenylalanine. Clonality was computed by normalizing Shannon entropy by log2 of the number of productive unique TCRs and subtracting the result from 1. Whether each scalp clone was CD4 or CD8 was inferred by checking scalp TCRbeta sequences against the CD4 and CD8 repertoires from sorted blood. TCRdb re-hosts the immuneACCESS table, in-frame sequences only. Its copies lack some clones; in the studies checked, an unresolved V gene accounts for under half of them, and the cause for the rest is not known. D and trimming come from the DNA, and the V and J calls and clone size come from that table. The sample yields about 190,000 clones; about three fifths were counted once. Over 0.9% of the sample is held by the ten biggest clonotypes.

What the time point label conveys for this sample: about 25 weeks on oral tofacitinib. The treatment or condition label, read with the paper, signifies: oral pan-JAK inhibitor, 5-10 mg twice daily. From alopecia areata patients, peripheral blood was collected along with lesional scalp punch biopsies. PBMCs were isolated by density centrifugation and stained for CD3, CD4 and CD8, and CD4+ and CD8+ T cells were sorted on a FACSAria. In the case of this clone: The antigen it binds to is not known. No base qualities exist here, and no much larger clone lies one base off it.

The chain uses TRBV7-3 and TRBJ2-2, with 7 junctional bases fitting TRBD1. The sequence was collected from a human donor with alopecia areata. The material was CD4+ T cells sorted from blood, obtained at week 24, from a patient treated with tofacitinib. The DNA sequence is given as TGTGCCAGCAGGAGGGGACAGATGAACACCGGGGAGCTGTTTTTT. The translation is CASRRGQMNTGELFF.